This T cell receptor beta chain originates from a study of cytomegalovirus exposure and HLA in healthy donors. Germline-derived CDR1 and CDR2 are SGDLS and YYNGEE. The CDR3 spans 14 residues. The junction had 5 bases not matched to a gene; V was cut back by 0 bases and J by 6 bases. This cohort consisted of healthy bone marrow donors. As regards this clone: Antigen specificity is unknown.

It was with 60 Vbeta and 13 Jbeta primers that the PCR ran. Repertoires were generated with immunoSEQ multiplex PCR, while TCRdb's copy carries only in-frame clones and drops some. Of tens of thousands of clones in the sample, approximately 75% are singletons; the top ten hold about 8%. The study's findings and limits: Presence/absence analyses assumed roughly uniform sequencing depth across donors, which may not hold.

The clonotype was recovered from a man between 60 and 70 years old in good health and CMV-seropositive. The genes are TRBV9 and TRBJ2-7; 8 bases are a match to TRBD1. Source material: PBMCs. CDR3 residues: CASSVGRGLGEQYF. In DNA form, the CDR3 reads TGTGCCAGCAGCGTAGGCAGGGGGCTGGGCGAGCAGTACTTC.